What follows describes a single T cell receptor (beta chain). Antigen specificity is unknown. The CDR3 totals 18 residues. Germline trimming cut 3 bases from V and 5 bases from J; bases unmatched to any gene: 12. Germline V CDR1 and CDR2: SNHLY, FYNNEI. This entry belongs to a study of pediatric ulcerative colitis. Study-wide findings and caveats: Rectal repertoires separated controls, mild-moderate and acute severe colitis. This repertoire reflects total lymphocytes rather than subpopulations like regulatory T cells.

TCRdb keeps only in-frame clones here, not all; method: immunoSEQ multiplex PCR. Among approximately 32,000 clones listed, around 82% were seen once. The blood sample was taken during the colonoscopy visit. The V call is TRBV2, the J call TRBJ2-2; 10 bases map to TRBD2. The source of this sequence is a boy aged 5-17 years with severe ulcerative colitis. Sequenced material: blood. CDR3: CASSDLLKRGGVTGELFF. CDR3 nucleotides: TGTGCCAGCAGTGACCTACTTAAGCGGGGGGGCGTGACCGGGGAGCTGTTTTTT.